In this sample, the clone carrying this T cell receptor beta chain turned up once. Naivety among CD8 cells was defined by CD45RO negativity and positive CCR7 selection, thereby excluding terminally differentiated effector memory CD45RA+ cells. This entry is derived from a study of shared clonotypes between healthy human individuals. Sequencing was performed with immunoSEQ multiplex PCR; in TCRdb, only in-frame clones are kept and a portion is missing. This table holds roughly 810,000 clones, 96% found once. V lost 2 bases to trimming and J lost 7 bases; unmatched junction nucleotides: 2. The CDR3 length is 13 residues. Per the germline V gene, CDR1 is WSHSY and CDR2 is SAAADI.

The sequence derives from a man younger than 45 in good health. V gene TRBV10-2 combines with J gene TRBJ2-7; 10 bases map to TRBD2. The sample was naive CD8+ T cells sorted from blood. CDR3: CASSEGAGGEQYF. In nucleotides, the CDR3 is TGCGCCAGCAGTGAGGGAGCGGGAGGGGAGCAGTACTTC.